Presented here are 8 T cell receptor beta chains from one specimen sequenced in a study of cytomegalovirus exposure and HLA in healthy donors. Amplification used 60 Vbeta primers and 13 Jbeta primers. TCRdb keeps only in-frame clones here, not all; method: immunoSEQ multiplex PCR. This table holds tens of thousands of clones. The material sequenced was PBMCs. The receptors derive from a male donor in good health and CMV-seronegative.

The chain employs TRBV9 and TRBJ1-2; 9 bases are a match to TRBD1. V shed 7 bases, J shed 8 bases, and the junction held 9 bases outside the gene matches. The CDR3 has 13 residues. Germline loops: CDR1 SGDLS, CDR2 YYNGEE. CDR3 protein: CASGSYRGQGYTF. The CDR3, as DNA: TGTGCCAGCGGAAGCTACAGGGGGCAGGGCTACACCTTC. The whole variable domain, filled in from reference TRBV9 and TRBJ1-2, reads DSGVTQTPKHLITATGQRVTLRCSPRSGDLSVYWYQQSLDQGLQFLIQYYNGEERAKGNILERFSAQQFPDLHSELNLSSLELGDSALYFCASGSYRGQGYTFGSGTRLTVV.

This chain connects TRBV4-1 to TRBJ2-2; 10 bases map to TRBD1. CDR3 length: 15 amino acids. Losses at the gene ends were 3 bases for V and 7 bases for J; bases not matched to a gene: 5. Germline V gene data show CDR1 as MGHRA and CDR2 as YSYEKL. The CDR3 protein is CASSQRQGAIGELFF. CDR3 sequence (DNA): TGCGCCAGCAGCCAGAGACAGGGGGCTATCGGGGAGCTGTTTTTT.

The J gene is TRBJ1-4, the V gene TRBV18; D ambiguous. Looked up from germline, CDR1 is KGHSH and CDR2 is LQKENI. Trimming took off 2 bases at V and 4 bases at J, with 14 bases between the two ends. This CDR3 contains 16 residues. The CDR3 nucleotides read TGTGCCAGCTCACCATCCGGGCGGAGGGATAATGAAAAACTGTTTTTT. This gives the protein CASSPSGRRDNEKLFF.

The chain employs TRBV14 and TRBJ2-5; a possible D gene is TRBD1 (5 bases). The J call is uncertain, as TRBJ2-7 better fits the DNA end. CDR3 length: 14 amino acids. The germline V gene encodes CDR1 SGHDN and CDR2 FVKESK. CDR3 in DNA: TGTGCCAGCAGCCTTCAAAAGGGGTTCGGCGAGCAGTACTTC. Translated: CASSLQKGFGEQYF.

This chain connects TRBV29-1 to TRBJ1-5; D is uncertain. The germline V gene encodes CDR1 SQVTM and CDR2 ANQGSEA. There are 12 residues in the CDR3. V shed 4 bases and J shed 4 bases, with 8 bases lying between them. CDR3 region: CSVGWENQPQHF. CDR3 DNA: TGCAGCGTTGGGTGGGAGAATCAGCCCCAGCATTTT.

This chain uses TRBV6-5 with TRBJ1-6; no clear D. V was cut by 0 bases and J by 5 bases, with 11 bases left in between. The CDR3 totals 16 residues. CDR1 MNHEY and CDR2 SVGAGI come from the germline V gene. DNA of the CDR3: TGTGCCAGCAGTTACTCATGGGCACAGAATAATTCACCCCTCCACTTT. It yields the protein CASSYSWAQNNSPLHF.

The chain employs TRBV4-1 and TRBJ2-1; 10 positions agree with TRBD2. The CDR3 contains 20 residues. The V gene's germline CDR1 is MGHRA and CDR2 YSYEKL. With 4 bases clipped from V and 6 bases from J, the junction kept 21 bases outside the gene matches. The CDR3 sequence is CASSRDGIPRGTSDPNEQFF. The CDR3 nucleotides read TGCGCCAGCAGCCGTGACGGGATCCCTCGCGGGACTAGCGACCCCAATGAGCAGTTCTTC.

The chain employs TRBV19 and TRBJ1-1; 9 nucleotides match TRBD1. The CDR3 consists of 16 residues. Germline CDR1 LNHDA, CDR2 SQIVND (reference sequence). Unmatched junction bases numbered 10, after V lost 5 bases and J lost 3 bases. The DNA of the CDR3 is TGTGCCAGTAGTTCTTACGGACAGGGGAAGGACACTGAAGCTTTCTTT. Translation: CASSSYGQGKDTEAFF.